The present T cell receptor beta chain was sequenced within a study of T cell repertoires in cytomegalovirus infection. Study-level background: It can be stated that public TCR beta signatures indicated CMV infection as well as a matching HLA type.

MiXCR, applied by TCRdb to the reads, yields one record per CDR3 protein. The sample lists 400,000 to 550,000 distinct CDR3 sequences; approximately 10% were seen once. For this clonotype: Antigen specificity is unknown.

This CDR3 contains 13 residues. Per the germline V gene, CDR1 is SQVTM and CDR2 is ANQGSEA. V was trimmed by 8 bases and J by 6 bases, leaving 17 bases between them. Findings of the study overall: Dominant in the ex vivo response were TCR beta clonotypes restricted by HLA-C and specific for CMV. Summed public TCR beta family frequency identified CMV carriers bearing the relevant HLA.

The rearrangement joins TRBV29-1 to TRBJ2-4; tentative D call: TRBD2 (6 bases). The sequence was collected from a human donor in good health (CMV status not recorded). Some clones in this sample may be carry-over from other donors' samples. Sequenced input: PBMCs. CDR3 residues: CSRWMGLGNIQYF. CDR3 sequence (DNA): TGCAGCAGGTGGATGGGACTCGGAAACATTCAGTACTTC. Full variable domain (rest looked up from reference TRBV29-1 and TRBJ2-4): SAVISQKPSRDICQRGTSLTIQCQVDSQVTMMFWYRQQPGQSLTLIATANQGSEATYESGFVIDKFPISRPNLTFSTLTVSNMSPEDSSIYLCSRWMGLGNIQYFGAGTRLSVL.